The entry that follows covers one T cell receptor (beta chain) sequence. Participant-reported clinical history was the basis for cohort assignment. The record originates from a study of blood T cell repertoires in COVID-19. The overall study: There were acute and convalescent COVID-19 samples, and they came from the United States, Italy and Spain. In each case, the material was cDNA or gDNA derived from T cells, B-cell-depleted T cells, or PBMCs.

Data came from immunoSEQ multiplex PCR; TCRdb stores just in-frame clones and leaves some out. In the table there are 300,000 or so clones, around 86% of which are singletons. Sequencing input: PBMCs or T cells enriched from blood (not recorded which). The origin of this receptor is a woman in her 40s with acute COVID-19.

CDR3 nucleotides: TGTGCCAGCAGTTTCGAGATTGTGAGACAGACTAATGAAAAACTGTTTTTT. This gives the protein CASSFEIVRQTNEKLFF. V usage is TRBV28 and J usage is TRBJ1-4; TRBD1 is a possible D gene (5 bases). The germline V and J ends were trimmed by 3 bases and 2 bases, with 16 bases remaining between them. The CDR3 covers 17 residues. Germline values: CDR1 MDHEN, CDR2 SYDVKM.